The clone carrying this TCR beta chain is deemed medium-sized. Its target is unknown. These data belong to a study of metastatic and nonmetastatic thyroid tumors. Study details: Repertoire data that came from the blood and tumor or nodule tissue of malignant and benign thyroid patients were compared. Study observations and caveats: Compared with benign nodules, malignant thyroid tumors were reported to have significantly higher TCR beta diversity in both blood and tumor.

The CDR3 sequence is 15 residues long. The V and J ends lost 0 bases and 9 bases respectively, with 15 bases between them. The germline CDR1 and CDR2 sequences are SGHTA and FQGNSA. Treatment of any kind had been given to no patient before thyroid surgery. With MiXCR, TCRdb reprocessed the PCR reads. The table includes about 19,000 clones, less than 30% detected once. The genes are TRBV7-2 and TRBJ2-1, with D perhaps TRBD1 (5 bases). This receptor was identified in a male donor with papillary thyroid cancer or a benign thyroid nodule (not recorded which). Some clones in this sample may be carry-over from other donors' samples. Sequenced material: blood. In DNA, the CDR3 is TGTGCCAGCAGCTTAGCTTTAGGGGTAGGTGTTGAGCAGTTCTTC. It translates to CASSLALGVGVEQFF.